One and the same sample provided the 28 T cell receptor beta chains below, sequenced in a study of blood T cell repertoires in COVID-19. The table came from immunoSEQ multiplex PCR; TCRdb's copy has only in-frame clones and leaves some out. Of about 200,000 clones listed, about four fifths are singletons. The specimen sequenced was peripheral blood. The receptor set was obtained from a woman of 80 years or more with COVID-19, enrolled during active disease.

This chain links TRBV10-3 with TRBJ2-5; weak D call: TRBD2 (5 bases). Germline values: CDR1 ENHRY, CDR2 SYGVKD. Trimming stripped 2 bases from V and 2 bases from J, with 12 bases between. This CDR3 region has 15 residues. In nucleotides, the CDR3 is TGTGCCATCAGTGAGCCGTTGCCGGGACAAGAGACCCAGTACTTC. Protein sequence: CAISEPLPGQETQYF.

This chain joins TRBV9 and TRBJ2-7, with a tentative D call TRBD2 (6 bases). V shed 4 bases and J shed 2 bases, with 10 bases lying between them. The CDR3 contains 13 residues. Germline V gene sequence: CDR1 SGDLS, CDR2 YYNGEE. CDR3 DNA: TGTGCCAGCAGCAGGGGACTGACCTACGAGCAGTACTTC. It codes for CASSRGLTYEQYF.

The chain carries TRBV5-1 and TRBJ1-2, with D perhaps TRBD1 (6 bases). CDR1 and CDR2 (germline): SGHRS, YFSETQ. Trimming removed 3 bases from V and 4 bases from J, with 19 bases in between. The CDR3 is 16 residues long. DNA of the CDR3: TGCGCCAGCAGCTGGGGGCTGAGTGATGTGGGCTATGGCTACACCTTC. Amino acid sequence: CASSWGLSDVGYGYTF.

J is TRBJ1-2 and V is TRBV6-5; a weak D match, TRBD1 (5 bases). The CDR3 length is 14 residues. CDR1 and CDR2 (germline): MNHEY, SVGAGI. The V gene lost 7 bases and the J gene lost 4 bases, with 16 bases spanning the gap. The CDR3 DNA sequence: TGTGCCAGCACAGACCCCTCAGGGTCCTATGGCTACACCTTC. It specifies CASTDPSGSYGYTF.

This clone was detected once. This chain links TRBV5-1 with TRBJ2-1; 13 bases map to TRBD2. V lost 2 bases and J lost 6; bases outside the gene matches: 8. The CDR3 spans 17 residues. The germline CDR1 and CDR2 sequences are SGHRS and YFSETQ. In DNA, the CDR3 is TGCGCCAGCAGCTTACTAGCGGGAGGGCCTCAGGGCAATGAGCAGTTCTTC. It specifies CASSLLAGGPQGNEQFF. The complete variable domain, with remaining parts taken from reference TRBV5-1 and TRBJ2-1, reads KAGVTQTPRYLIKTRGQQVTLSCSPISGHRSVSWYQQTPGQGLQFLFEYFSETQRNKGNFPGRFSGRQFSNSRSEMNVSTLELGDSALYLCASSLLAGGPQGNEQFFGPGTRLTVL.

This clone was detected once. This chain connects TRBV20-1 to TRBJ1-2; D remains ambiguous. V lost 3 bases to trimming and J lost 8 bases, with 10 bases between them. This CDR3 is 11 amino acids long. In germline, CDR1 is DFQATT, CDR2 SNEGSKA (reference sequence). DNA for the CDR3: TGCAGTGCTAGGAGACGGGAAGGCTACACCTTC. This translates into CSARRREGYTF.

The chain uses TRBV5-1 and TRBJ1-6; a possible D gene is TRBD1 (5 bases). The V end was cut by 5 bases, the J end by 0 bases, with 15 bases between. This CDR3 has 17 amino acids. Germline values: CDR1 SGHRS, CDR2 YFSETQ. Written as DNA, the CDR3 is TGCGCCAGCAGGGAACGGGGGGGAAACTCCTATAATTCACCCCTCCACTTT. This sequence encodes CASRERGGNSYNSPLHF.

Many counts were recorded for this clone. The rearrangement uses TRBV11-2 and TRBJ1-2; possible D gene TRBD1, 6 bases. The CDR3 is made up of 13 amino acids. Trimming took off 2 bases at V and 8 bases at J, with 12 bases between the two ends. Per germline, CDR1 SGHAT and CDR2 FQNNGV. The CDR3 sequence: CASSLTGFGGYTF. For the CDR3, the DNA is TGTGCCAGCAGCTTAACAGGGTTCGGAGGCTACACCTTC.

This clone is a singleton in its sample. This chain connects TRBV7-6 to TRBJ2-5, with TRBD1 as a possible D gene (5 bases). This CDR3 is built from 13 residues. Trimming took off 4 bases at V and 8 bases at J, with 14 bases between the two ends. Germline CDR1 and CDR2: SGHVS and FNYEAQ. Here the CDR3 reads CASSSPTVLTQYF. CDR3 in DNA: TGTGCCAGCAGCTCCCCGACAGTACTAACCCAGTACTTC.

The gene calls are TRBV6-5 and TRBJ2-3; 9 bases fit TRBD2. The V gene's germline CDR1 is MNHEY and CDR2 SVGAGI. The ends lost 6 bases at V and 5 bases at J; junction bases unmatched: 9. The CDR3 consists of 15 residues. CDR3 amino acids: CASSPLAGLKDTQYF. CDR3 sequence (DNA): TGTGCCAGCAGCCCCCTAGCGGGGCTTAAAGATACGCAGTATTTT.

This chain uses TRBV5-1 with TRBJ1-1, with a possible D match to TRBD1 (6 bases). Trimming shortened V by 0 bases and J by 4 bases, and 13 bases separated the two germline ends. In germline, CDR1 is SGHRS, CDR2 YFSETQ. This CDR3 comprises 15 residues. In DNA, the CDR3 is TGCGCCAGCAGCTTGGCCATTCCAGGGGTCACTGAAGCTTTCTTT. It yields the protein CASSLAIPGVTEAFF.

J is TRBJ2-1 and V is TRBV7-2; 9 positions agree with TRBD2. The CDR3 consists of 15 residues. CDR1 is SGHTA, CDR2 FQGNSA, per germline. V shed 5 bases and J 0 bases; nucleotides not matched to a gene: 2. The CDR3: CASSMTSGSYNEQFF. The CDR3 DNA reads TGTGCCAGCAGCATGACTAGCGGCTCCTACAATGAGCAGTTCTTC.

V gene TRBV6-6 combines with J gene TRBJ2-3; 7 nucleotides line up with TRBD1. After removal of 6 bases from V and 0 bases from J, the junction contained 12 bases not matched to a gene. Germline loops: CDR1 MNHNY, CDR2 SVGAGI (reference sequence). The length of the CDR3 is 17 residues. The CDR3 DNA sequence: TGTGCCAGCAGACGAGGGACAGACCAAACTAGCACAGATACGCAGTATTTT. Encoded protein: CASRRGTDQTSTDTQYF.

This clone appeared a few times. This rearrangement joins TRBV5-1 to TRBJ2-5, with D perhaps matching TRBD2 (7 bases). This CDR3 spans 17 amino acids. The germline V and J ends were trimmed by 0 bases and 3 bases, with 18 bases remaining between them. Germline lookup yields CDR1 SGHRS and CDR2 YFSETQ. The chain's CDR3 is CASSLAYVGGGEETQYF. The CDR3 DNA is TGCGCCAGCAGCTTGGCCTATGTTGGCGGGGGCGAAGAGACCCAGTACTTC.

The rearrangement joins TRBV24-1 to TRBJ2-7, with a weak D call TRBD1 (5 bases). CDR3 length: 12 residues. Trimming removed 3 bases at V and 3 bases at J, with 5 bases between. Germline CDR1 reads KGHDR; CDR2 reads SFDVKD. The CDR3 bases are TGTGCCACCAGTGATCAGGGCTACGAGCAGTACTTC. Encoded protein: CATSDQGYEQYF.

In regard to this clone: The same CDR3 arises from other DNA sequences in this sample as well. The CDR3 here is CASSPGLNTEAFF. The DNA of the CDR3 is TGTGCCAGCAGCCCTGGCTTGAACACTGAAGCTTTCTTT. V is TRBV12-3 or TRBV12-4 and J is TRBJ1-1; D ambiguous. The CDR3 has 13 amino acids. The ends were cut back, 6 bases at V and 0 bases at J, with 8 bases in the middle.

The sample holds one count of this clone. V usage is TRBV5-1 and J usage is TRBJ2-5, with D perhaps TRBD2 (7 bases). V was shortened by 3 bases and J by 5 bases, with 14 bases between the two germline ends. This CDR3 region has 14 residues. Per germline, CDR1 SGHRS and CDR2 YFSETQ. This CDR3 is CASSWAGAAETQYF. The CDR3 bases are TGCGCCAGCAGCTGGGCGGGGGCAGCGGAGACCCAGTACTTC.

The chain has TRBV5-4 and TRBJ1-1; 7 positions match TRBD1. CDR3 size: 16 residues. With V trimmed by 2 bases and J by 0 bases, 7 bases remained unmatched. Germline values: CDR1 SGHNT, CDR2 YYREEE (reference sequence). Here the CDR3 reads CASSFPTGSMNTEAFF. In DNA, the CDR3 is TGTGCCAGCAGCTTCCCGACAGGGTCTATGAACACTGAAGCTTTCTTT.

Only a few counts were recorded for this clone. J is TRBJ1-2 and V is TRBV28; perhaps TRBD1 as D (5 bases). Germline lookup yields CDR1 MDHEN and CDR2 SYDVKM. The CDR3 has 15 residues. V was trimmed by 3 bases and J by 3 bases, leaving 14 bases between them. The CDR3 sequence: CASSLGVPRDYGYTF. CDR3 coding DNA: TGTGCCAGCAGTTTGGGTGTCCCCAGGGACTATGGCTACACCTTC.

The gene calls are TRBV19 and TRBJ1-5; D gene unclear. The CDR3 covers 15 residues. In germline, CDR1 is LNHDA, CDR2 SQIVND (reference sequence). With 6 bases removed from V and 4 bases from J, the gap between germline ends came to 16 bases. CDR3 in amino acids: CASRTTRGSNQPQHF. The DNA of the CDR3 is TGTGCCAGTAGGACTACTCGAGGGAGTAATCAGCCCCAGCATTTT.

The genes are TRBV6-5 and TRBJ1-2; D is undetermined. Germline loops: CDR1 MNHEY, CDR2 SVGAGI. The CDR3 has 16 residues. Trimming shortened V by 2 bases and J by 0 bases, and 13 bases separated the two germline ends. The CDR3 bases are TGTGCCAGCAGTTACGGGAGCGGCCCCTCTAACTATGGCTACACCTTC. Its protein is CASSYGSGPSNYGYTF.

This sequence joins TRBV7-3 and TRBJ1-1; possibly TRBD1 for D (5 bases). This CDR3 has 13 residues. V dropped 4 bases and J dropped 5 bases, with 11 bases sitting between them. Per germline, CDR1 SGHTA and CDR2 FQGTGA. The CDR3 sequence is CASSSQGGTEAFF. CDR3 in DNA: TGTGCCAGCAGCTCCCAGGGAGGAACTGAAGCTTTCTTT.

This clone was observed once. This rearrangement joins TRBV7-2 to TRBJ2-5; no clear D. The CDR3 totals 13 residues. Trimming took off 5 bases at V and 4 bases at J, with 11 bases between the two ends. Looked up from germline, CDR1 is SGHTA and CDR2 is FQGNSA. CDR3 coding DNA: TGTGCCAGCAGCGACGGGTATCCAGAGACCCAGTACTTC. Translating it yields CASSDGYPETQYF.

This chain uses TRBV4-2 with TRBJ1-4; D ambiguous. The CDR3 consists of 15 residues. Germline V gene lookup returns CDR1 LGHNA and CDR2 YNFKEQ. V lost 0 bases and J 9 bases, leaving 14 bases between the germline ends. In DNA, the CDR3 is TGTGCCAGCAGCCAAGATCTAACAGCCCTGAAAAAACTGTTTTTT. It encodes CASSQDLTALKKLFF.

The chain joins TRBV5-4 to TRBJ2-5; weak D call: TRBD1 (5 bases). V was trimmed by 2 bases and J by 1 base, leaving 9 bases between them. The CDR3 extends over 14 amino acids. Germline CDR1 reads SGHNT; CDR2 reads YYREEE (reference sequence). CDR3 in amino acids: CASSFGQGQETQYF. Written as DNA, the CDR3 is TGTGCCAGCAGCTTTGGCCAGGGCCAAGAGACCCAGTACTTC.

The chain uses TRBV7-2 and TRBJ1-3; 7 bases line up with TRBD1. Trimming took 2 bases from V and 0 from J; bases not matched to a gene: 4. The V gene's germline CDR1 is SGHTA and CDR2 FQGNSA. The CDR3 contains 16 residues. The CDR3 reads CASSLQGTVSGNTIYF. The CDR3 DNA reads as TGTGCCAGCAGCTTACAAGGGACAGTCTCTGGAAACACCATATATTTT.

This clone was seen more than once but under ten times. The rearrangement links TRBV2 to TRBJ2-5, with TRBD2 matching over 7 bases. Unmatched junction bases numbered 1, after V lost 9 bases and J lost 3 bases. The CDR3 is made up of 11 amino acids. Germline loops: CDR1 SNHLY, CDR2 FYNNEI. The DNA of the CDR3 is TGTGCCAGTGCGGGGGAAGAGACCCAGTACTTC. Its protein product is CASAGEETQYF.

The chain uses TRBV5-1 and TRBJ1-4; D remains unclear. The germline CDR1 and CDR2 sequences are SGHRS and YFSETQ. This CDR3 region has 17 residues. V dropped 4 bases and J dropped 0 bases, with 16 bases sitting between them. The CDR3: CASSPEGRATTNEKLFF. The CDR3 region has the DNA TGCGCCAGCAGCCCGGAGGGTAGGGCTACAACTAATGAAAAACTGTTTTTT.